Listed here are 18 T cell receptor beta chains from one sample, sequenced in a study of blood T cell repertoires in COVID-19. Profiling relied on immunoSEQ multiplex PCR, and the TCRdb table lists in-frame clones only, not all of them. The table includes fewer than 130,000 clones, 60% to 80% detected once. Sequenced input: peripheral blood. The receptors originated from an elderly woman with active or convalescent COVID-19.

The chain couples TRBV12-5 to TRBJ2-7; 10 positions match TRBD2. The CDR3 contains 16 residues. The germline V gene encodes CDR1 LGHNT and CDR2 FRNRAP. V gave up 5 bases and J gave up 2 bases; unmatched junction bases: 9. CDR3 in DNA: TGTGCTAGTGGTCTCGAGAGCGGGAGGGGAACCTACGAGCAGTACTTC. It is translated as CASGLESGRGTYEQYF. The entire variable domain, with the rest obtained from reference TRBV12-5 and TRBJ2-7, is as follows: DARVTQTPRHKVTEMGQEVTMRCQPILGHNTVFWYRQTMMQGLELLAYFRNRAPLDDSGMPKDRFSAEMPDATLATLKIQPSEPRDSAVYFCASGLESGRGTYEQYFGPGTRLTVT.

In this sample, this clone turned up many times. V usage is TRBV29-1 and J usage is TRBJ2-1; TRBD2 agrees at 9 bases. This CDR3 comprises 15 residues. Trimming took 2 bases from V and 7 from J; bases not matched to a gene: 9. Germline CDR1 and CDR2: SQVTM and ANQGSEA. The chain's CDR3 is CSVEFAGGVRNEQFF. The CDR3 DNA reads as TGCAGCGTTGAATTCGCGGGAGGGGTGCGGAATGAGCAGTTCTTC.

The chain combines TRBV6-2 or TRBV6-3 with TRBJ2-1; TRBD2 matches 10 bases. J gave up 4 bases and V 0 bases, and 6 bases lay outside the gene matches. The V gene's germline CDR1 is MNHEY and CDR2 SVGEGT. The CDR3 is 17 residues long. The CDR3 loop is CASSYSTGTSAYNEQFF. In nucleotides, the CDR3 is TGTGCCAGCAGTTACTCGACTGGGACTAGCGCTTACAATGAGCAGTTCTTC.

The CDR3: CASDKIYLTGGENTEAFF. The CDR3 region has the DNA TGTGCCAGCGATAAGATTTACTTAACAGGGGGCGAGAACACTGAAGCTTTCTTT. The rearrangement joins TRBV19 to TRBJ1-1; the match to TRBD1 covers 9 bases. V was pared by 9 bases and J by 1 base, with 18 bases of the junction left unmatched. This CDR3 comprises 18 residues. Germline V gives CDR1 LNHDA, CDR2 SQIVND (reference sequence).

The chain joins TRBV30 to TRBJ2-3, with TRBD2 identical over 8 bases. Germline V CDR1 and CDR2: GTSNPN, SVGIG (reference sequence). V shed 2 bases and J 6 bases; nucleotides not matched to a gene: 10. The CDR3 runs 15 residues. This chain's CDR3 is CAWSQTSGSWDTQYF. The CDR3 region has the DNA TGTGCCTGGAGTCAAACTAGCGGCAGTTGGGATACGCAGTATTTT.

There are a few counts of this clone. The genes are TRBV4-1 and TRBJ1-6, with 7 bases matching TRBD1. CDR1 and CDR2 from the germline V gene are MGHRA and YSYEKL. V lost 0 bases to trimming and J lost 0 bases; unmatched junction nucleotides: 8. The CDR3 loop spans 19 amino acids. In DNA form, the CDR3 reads TGCGCCAGCAGCCAAGACCACCGGGGACAGAGCTCCTATAATTCACCCCTCCACTTT. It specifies CASSQDHRGQSSYNSPLHF.

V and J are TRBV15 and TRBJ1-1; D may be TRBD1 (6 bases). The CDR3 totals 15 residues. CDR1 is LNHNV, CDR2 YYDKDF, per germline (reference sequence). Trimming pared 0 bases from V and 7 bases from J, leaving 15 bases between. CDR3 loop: CATSRERTVVNEAFF. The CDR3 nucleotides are TGTGCCACCAGCAGAGAGAGGACAGTAGTGAATGAAGCTTTCTTT.

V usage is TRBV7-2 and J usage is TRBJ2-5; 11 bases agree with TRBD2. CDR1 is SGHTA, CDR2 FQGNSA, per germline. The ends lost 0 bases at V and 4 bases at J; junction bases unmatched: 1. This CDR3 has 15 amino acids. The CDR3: CASSLALAGAETQYF. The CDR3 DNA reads TGTGCCAGCAGCTTAGCACTAGCGGGAGCAGAGACCCAGTACTTC.

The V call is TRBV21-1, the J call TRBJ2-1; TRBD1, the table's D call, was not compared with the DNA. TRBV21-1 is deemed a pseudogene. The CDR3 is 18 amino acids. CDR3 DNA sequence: TGTGCCAGCAGCTTTATTAGTCAGGACAGGGCGACCTACAATGAGCAGTTCTTC. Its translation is CASSFISQDRATYNEQFF.

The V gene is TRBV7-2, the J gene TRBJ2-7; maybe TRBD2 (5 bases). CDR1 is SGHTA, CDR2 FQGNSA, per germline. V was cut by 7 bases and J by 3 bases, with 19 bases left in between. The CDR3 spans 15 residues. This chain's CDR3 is CASKLAAAEIYEQYF. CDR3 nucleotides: TGTGCCAGCAAGCTTGCGGCAGCGGAGATCTACGAGCAGTACTTC.

The CDR3 sequence: CASSFLGDRGLSQHF. In DNA form, the CDR3 reads TGTGCCAGCAGTTTTTTGGGAGACAGGGGTTTGTCCCAGCATTTT. The V call is TRBV28, the J call TRBJ1-5; 8 nucleotides line up with TRBD1. V was pared by 3 bases and J by 11 bases, with 12 bases of the junction left unmatched. Germline CDR1 reads MDHEN; CDR2 reads SYDVKM. The CDR3 totals 15 residues.

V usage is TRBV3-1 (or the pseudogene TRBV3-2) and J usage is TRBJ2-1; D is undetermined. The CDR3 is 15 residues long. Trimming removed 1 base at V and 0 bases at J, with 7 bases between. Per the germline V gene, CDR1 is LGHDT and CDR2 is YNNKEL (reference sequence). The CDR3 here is CASSQVQSSYNEQFF. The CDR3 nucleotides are TGTGCCAGCAGCCAAGTACAGAGCTCCTACAATGAGCAGTTCTTC.

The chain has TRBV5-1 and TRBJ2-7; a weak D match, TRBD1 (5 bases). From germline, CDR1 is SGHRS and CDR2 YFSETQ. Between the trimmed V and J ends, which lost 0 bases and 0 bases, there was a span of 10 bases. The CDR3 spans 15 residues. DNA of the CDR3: TGCGCCAGCAGCTTGGGGACAAGGAGCTCCTACGAGCAGTACTTC. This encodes CASSLGTRSSYEQYF.

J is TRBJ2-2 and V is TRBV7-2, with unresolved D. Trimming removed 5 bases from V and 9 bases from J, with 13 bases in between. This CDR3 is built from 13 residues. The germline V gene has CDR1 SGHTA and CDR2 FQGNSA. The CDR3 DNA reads TGTGCCAGCAGCCCGACCGGAGTCAGGGAGCTGTTTTTT. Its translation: CASSPTGVRELFF.

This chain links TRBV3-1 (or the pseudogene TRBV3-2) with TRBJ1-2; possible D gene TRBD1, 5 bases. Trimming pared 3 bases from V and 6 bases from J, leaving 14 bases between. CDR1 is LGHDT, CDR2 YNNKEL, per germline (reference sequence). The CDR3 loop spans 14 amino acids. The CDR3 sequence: CASSHWETGDGYTF. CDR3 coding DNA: TGTGCCAGCAGCCATTGGGAGACGGGGGATGGCTACACCTTC.

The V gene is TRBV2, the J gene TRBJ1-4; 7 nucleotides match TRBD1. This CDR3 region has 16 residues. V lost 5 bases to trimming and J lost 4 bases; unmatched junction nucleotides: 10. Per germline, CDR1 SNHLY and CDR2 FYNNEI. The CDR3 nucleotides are TGTGCCAGCAGTTTATCTCCGGGACAGCTTAATGAAAAACTGTTTTTT. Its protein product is CASSLSPGQLNEKLFF.

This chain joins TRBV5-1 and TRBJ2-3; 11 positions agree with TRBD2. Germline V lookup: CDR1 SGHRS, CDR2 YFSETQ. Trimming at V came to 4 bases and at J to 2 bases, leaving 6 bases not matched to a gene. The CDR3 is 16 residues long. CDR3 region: CASSPGTSGDTDTQYF. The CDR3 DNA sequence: TGCGCCAGCAGCCCGGGGACTAGCGGAGACACAGATACGCAGTATTTT.

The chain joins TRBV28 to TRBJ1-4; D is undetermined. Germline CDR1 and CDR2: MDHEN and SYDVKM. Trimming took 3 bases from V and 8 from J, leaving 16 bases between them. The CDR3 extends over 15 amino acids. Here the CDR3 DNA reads TGTGCCAGCAGTTTCGGCACGACTACCCGAGAAAAACTGTTTTTT. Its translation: CASSFGTTTREKLFF.